These 26 T cell receptor beta chains were sequenced from one sample in a study of T cells in narcolepsy. For these receptors, no antigen is known. Repertoires were generated with immunoSEQ multiplex PCR, while TCRdb's copy carries only in-frame clones and drops some. This table has 600 to 850 clones, under 30% appearing once. Sample: cultured CD8+ T cells from cerebrospinal fluid. The receptors derive from a human donor with narcolepsy.

In its sample, this clone is large. This rearrangement joins TRBV7-7 to TRBJ2-7; 8 bases map to TRBD1. V dropped 1 base and J dropped 5; count of bases not matched to a gene: 4. Germline CDR1 reads SSHAT; CDR2 reads FNYEAQ (reference sequence). The CDR3 has 14 amino acids. The CDR3 DNA is TGTGCCAGCAGCTTAGTCGCAGGGGGCGACGAGCAGTACTTC. Encoded protein: CASSLVAGGDEQYF. The full variable domain, with the rest looked up from reference TRBV7-7 and TRBJ2-7, is GAGVSQSPRYKVTKRGQDVTLRCDPISSHATLYWYQQALGQGPEFLTYFNYEAQPDKSGLPSDRFSAERPEGSISTLTIQRTEQRDSAMYRCASSLVAGGDEQYFGPGTRLTVT.

Worth noting for this clone: A read error may produce the germline difference seen at one junction end. Other nucleotide sequences from this sample produce the same CDR3. The chain links TRBV4-1 to TRBJ1-5; a weak D match, TRBD1 (6 bases). The length of the CDR3 is 14 residues. Germline V gene data show CDR1 as MGHRA and CDR2 as YSYEKL. CDR3: CASSQGQTPQPQHF. CDR3 sequence (DNA): TGTGCCAGCAGCCAAGGACAGACACCCCAGCCCCAGCATTTT.

This chain connects TRBV11-3 to TRBJ2-7; 9 bases match TRBD2. V shed 3 bases, J shed 6 bases, and the junction held 6 bases outside the gene matches. This CDR3 has 14 amino acids. Germline CDR1 is SGHNT and CDR2 is YENEEA. CDR3 protein: CASSLLAGGREQYF. CDR3 sequence (DNA): TGTGCCAGCAGCTTGCTCGCGGGGGGGCGCGAGCAGTACTTC.

To note about this clone: This sequence is one base from a far larger clone and is likely a read error. The genes are TRBV29-1 and TRBJ1-2; 9 nucleotides match TRBD1. Germline CDR1 reads SQVTM; CDR2 reads ANQGSEA. This CDR3 is built from 15 residues. CDR3 loop: CSFETTGGADYGYTF. DNA for the CDR3: TGCAGCTTTGAGACTACAGGGGGCGCGGACTATGGCTACACCTTC.

This clone was observed a handful of times. V gene TRBV23-1 combines with J gene TRBJ1-1; TRBD1 is a possible D gene (6 bases). TRBV23-1 is marked as an open reading frame, function uncertain. With 6 bases removed from V and 3 bases from J, the gap between germline ends came to 17 bases. The CDR3 is 15 residues long. The CDR3 coding sequence is TGCGCCAGCAGCTCACAGGGCCCCTCGGACACTGAAGCTTTCTTT. It encodes CASSSQGPSDTEAFF.

Turning to this clone: This likely came from a read error, as a far larger clone is one base away. The chain uses TRBV5-5 and TRBJ1-6, with D tentatively TRBD1 (5 bases). Germline CDR1 and CDR2: SGHKS and YYEKEE (reference sequence). Trimming stripped 0 bases from V and 0 bases from J, with 10 bases between. This CDR3 is built from 17 residues. The CDR3 nucleotides read TGTGCCAGCAGCTTGGACGGGGACTTCTCCTATAATTCACCCCTCCACTTT. It is translated as CASSLDGDFSYNSPLHF.

The table lists this clone with a few counts. V usage is TRBV4-3 and J usage is TRBJ2-7; 7 nucleotides align to TRBD2. Germline V CDR1 and CDR2: LGHNA, YSLEER. Trimming removed 5 bases from V and 6 bases from J; junction bases left unmatched: 13. There are 15 residues in the CDR3. As DNA, the CDR3 is TGCGCCAGCAGCTTAAATTCGGGCGGGGGTAGCGAGCAGTACTTC. This gives the protein CASSLNSGGGSEQYF.

In the case of this clone: The junction differs from germline at one of its ends, possibly a read error. This chain uses TRBV4-2 with TRBJ1-4, with 9 positions matching TRBD1. This CDR3 has 15 amino acids. The germline CDR1 and CDR2 sequences are LGHNA and YNFKEQ. CDR3 residues: CASSQGYGTGMALIF. CDR3 nucleotide sequence: TGTGCCAGCAGCCAAGGATACGGGACAGGGATGGCCTTAATCTTT.

In its sample, this clone was seen a few times. J is TRBJ1-5 and V is TRBV27; possibly TRBD1 for D (6 bases). CDR1 and CDR2 from the germline V gene are MNHEY and SMNVEV (reference sequence). V shed 6 bases and J shed 7 bases, with 16 bases lying between them. This CDR3 contains 14 residues. The CDR3 nucleotides read TGTGCCAGCAGCCAAGGACAGACACCCCAGCCCCAGCATTTT. Translated: CASSQGQTPQPQHF.

This clone has a handful of counts. With a far larger clone one base away, a read error is the likely cause. The CDR3 loop is CASRESGSGNTIYF. Here the CDR3 DNA reads TGCGCCAGCAGGGAGTCGGGCTCTGGAAACACCATATATTTT. The rearrangement joins TRBV10-2 to TRBJ1-3; the D is unclear. Germline lookup yields CDR1 WSHSY and CDR2 SAAADI. CDR3 length equals 14 residues.

This chain uses TRBV30 with TRBJ1-1, with D possibly TRBD1 on 5 matching bases. The CDR3 has 13 amino acids. CDR1 and CDR2 from the germline V gene are GTSNPN and SVGIG (reference sequence). V was pared by 1 base and J by 7 bases, with 13 bases between. The CDR3 DNA follows: TGTGCCTGGAGTGACGGGAGGGGTGGTGAAGCTTTCTTT. Its translation: CAWSDGRGGEAFF.

This clone was counted between two and nine times. The genes are TRBV14 and TRBJ1-1, with D maybe TRBD1 (6 bases). The V and J ends lost 5 bases and 8 bases respectively, with 15 bases between them. CDR1 and CDR2 from the germline V gene are SGHDN and FVKESK. CDR3 size: 13 residues. The CDR3 reads CASSLGGADEAFF. CDR3 DNA: TGTGCCAGCAGCTTAGGGGGGGCCGACGAAGCTTTCTTT.

On this clone itself: It differs at one base from a far larger clone, so likely a read error. The chain has TRBV5-1 and TRBJ2-7; TRBD2 agrees at 14 bases. The V gene's germline CDR1 is SGHRS and CDR2 YFSETQ. CDR3 length equals 16 residues. V was clipped by 4 bases and J by 3 bases; unmatched bases: 6. The CDR3 spells CASSGTSGGQGYEQYF. CDR3 DNA: TGCGCCAGCAGCGGGACTAGCGGGGGCCAGGGCTACGAGCAGTACTTC.

The chain carries TRBV7-4 and TRBJ2-1, with 9 bases matching TRBD2. Germline loops: CDR1 SGHVT, CDR2 SQSDAQ. The CDR3 is made up of 15 amino acids. V gave up 1 base and J gave up 2 bases; unmatched junction bases: 0. CDR3 residues: CASSLGGGAYNEQFF. As DNA, the CDR3 is TGTGCCAGCAGCTTAGGCGGGGGGGCCTACAATGAGCAGTTCTTC.

This clone counts as medium-sized. The chain links TRBV5-1 to TRBJ1-1, with a possible D match to TRBD1 (5 bases). Germline-derived CDR1 and CDR2 are SGHRS and YFSETQ. V lost 0 bases and J 3 bases, leaving 9 bases between the germline ends. This CDR3 is 14 amino acids long. CDR3 nucleotides: TGCGCCAGCAGCTTGGCGGGGGGGTACACTGAAGCTTTCTTT. Its translation is CASSLAGGYTEAFF. Together with reference TRBV5-1 and TRBJ1-1, the CDR3 gives the full variable domain: KAGVTQTPRYLIKTRGQQVTLSCSPISGHRSVSWYQQTPGQGLQFLFEYFSETQRNKGNFPGRFSGRQFSNSRSEMNVSTLELGDSALYLCASSLAGGYTEAFFGQGTRLTVV.

J is TRBJ1-1 and V is TRBV19, with TRBD1 matching 7 bases. Losses at the gene ends were 3 bases for V and 12 bases for J; bases not matched to a gene: 4. This CDR3 is 11 amino acids long. Per germline, CDR1 LNHDA and CDR2 SQIVND (reference sequence). This CDR3 reads CASSIGTETFF. Here the CDR3 DNA reads TGTGCCAGTAGTATCGGGACAGAGACTTTCTTT.

Of note for this clone: Lacking the conserved final phenylalanine or tryptophan, this CDR3 likely reflects a read error. The DNA is omitted, as the CDR3 cannot be located on it reliably, and the CDR3 follows TCRdb's listing. V is TRBV20-1 and J is TRBJ2-6; TRBD1 reflects the table's D call only, with no check against the DNA. The CDR3 extends over 11 residues, inclusive of both ends. Germline CDR1 DFQATT, CDR2 SNEGSKA (reference sequence). The chain's CDR3 is CSANLVLFHKV.

This clone is medium-sized (0.01 to 0.1%) in the sample. The rearrangement uses TRBV15 and TRBJ1-2; D not certain. Germline V gene lookup returns CDR1 LNHNV and CDR2 YYDKDF (reference sequence). The length of the CDR3 is 14 residues. V was trimmed by 3 bases and J by 12 bases, leaving 20 bases between them. DNA for the CDR3: TGTGCCACCAGCAGTCCAGACCGGGAGCGCTACCACACCTTC. It is translated as CATSSPDRERYHTF.

Concerning this clone: A far bigger clonotype differs at one base, so this is likely a read error. This sample also contains other DNA sequences that code for the same CDR3. The chain combines TRBV5-1 with TRBJ1-2, with D unclear. The V end lost 0 bases, the J end lost 4 bases, and 7 bases lay between the germline ends. CDR3 length: 13 amino acids. Germline V lookup: CDR1 SGHRS, CDR2 YFSETQ. The CDR3 DNA reads as TGCGCCAGCAGCTTGGGAGGGTCCTATGGCTACACCTTC. This sequence encodes CASSLGGSYGYTF.

This clone has more than one count but fewer than ten. This likely came from a read error, as a far larger clone is one base away. This CDR3 is CASSSQGPSDTEAFF. CDR3 nucleotides: TGTGCCAGCAGCTCACAGGGCCCCTCGGACACTGAAGCTTTCTTT. The V and J genes are TRBV14 and TRBJ1-1; D might be TRBD1 (6 bases). Trimming shortened V by 5 bases and J by 3 bases, and 16 bases separated the two germline ends. Germline V gene lookup returns CDR1 SGHDN and CDR2 FVKESK. CDR3 size: 15 residues.

This clone has only one observation. V usage is TRBV5-6 and J usage is TRBJ1-5, with unresolved D. Trimming cost V 5 bases and J 7 bases, with 16 bases left between them. The CDR3 contains 14 residues. CDR1 and CDR2 (germline): SGHDT, YYEEEE. DNA for the CDR3: TGTGCCAGCAGGCAAGGTCAGACACCCCAGCCCCAGCATTTT. Its translation: CASRQGQTPQPQHF.

This clone appeared a few times. V is TRBV5-5 and J is TRBJ1-2, with D hard to call. Germline V gene sequence: CDR1 SGHKS, CDR2 YYEKEE (reference sequence). The CDR3 is made up of 14 amino acids. Deletions cut 1 base from V and 2 bases from J, with 9 bases between. CDR3 protein: CASSLRLLNYGYTF. DNA of the CDR3: TGTGCCAGCAGCTTGAGGCTGCTAAACTATGGCTACACCTTC.

In this sample, this clone turned up once. The chain has TRBV9 and TRBJ2-7, with 7 bases lining up with TRBD2. The CDR3 spans 13 residues. Germline CDR1 and CDR2: SGDLS and YYNGEE. V gave up 3 bases and J gave up 5 bases; unmatched junction bases: 5. The chain's CDR3 is CASSGGGWDEQYF. The CDR3 nucleotides are TGTGCCAGCAGCGGGGGGGGTTGGGACGAGCAGTACTTC. Looking up the rest from reference TRBV9 and TRBJ2-7 gives the full variable domain: DSGVTQTPKHLITATGQRVTLRCSPRSGDLSVYWYQQSLDQGLQFLIQYYNGEERAKGNILERFSAQQFPDLHSELNLSSLELGDSALYFCASSGGGWDEQYFGPGTRLTVT.

This clone has only a few counts. This likely stems from a read error, as it lies one base from a far larger clone. This sample also contains other DNA sequences that code for the same CDR3. This chain uses TRBV2 with TRBJ1-1; D ambiguous. Germline values: CDR1 SNHLY, CDR2 FYNNEI. The V gene lost 7 bases and the J gene lost 12 bases, with 6 bases spanning the gap. The CDR3 is made up of 8 amino acids. The CDR3 region has the DNA TGTGCCAGCACCGGAACTTTCTTT. It translates to CASTGTFF. The whole variable domain, remainder taken from reference TRBV2 and TRBJ1-1, is EPEVTQTPSHQVTQMGQEVILRCVPISNHLYFYWYRQILGQKVEFLVSFYNNEISEKSEIFDDQFSVERPDGSNFTLKIRSTKLEDSAMYFCASTGTFFGQGTRLTVV.

J is TRBJ1-1 and V is TRBV10-3; TRBD1 agrees at 9 bases. After removal of 10 bases from V and 5 bases from J, the junction contained 11 bases not matched to a gene. This CDR3 contains 14 residues. Germline CDR1 ENHRY, CDR2 SYGVKD. This CDR3 is CASRTTGGLTEAFF. The CDR3 coding sequence is TGTGCCAGCAGAACCACAGGGGGCTTAACTGAAGCTTTCTTT.

Turning to this clone: Just one base apart from a much larger clone, this may be a read error. The chain recombines TRBV5-1 with TRBJ2-7; 9 bases match TRBD1. The CDR3 is 14 residues long. CDR1 SGHRS and CDR2 YFSETQ come from the germline V gene. CDR3 residues: CASSWGGQGYEQHF. CDR3 DNA sequence: TGCGCCAGCAGCTGGGGGGGACAGGGTTACGAGCAGCACTTC.